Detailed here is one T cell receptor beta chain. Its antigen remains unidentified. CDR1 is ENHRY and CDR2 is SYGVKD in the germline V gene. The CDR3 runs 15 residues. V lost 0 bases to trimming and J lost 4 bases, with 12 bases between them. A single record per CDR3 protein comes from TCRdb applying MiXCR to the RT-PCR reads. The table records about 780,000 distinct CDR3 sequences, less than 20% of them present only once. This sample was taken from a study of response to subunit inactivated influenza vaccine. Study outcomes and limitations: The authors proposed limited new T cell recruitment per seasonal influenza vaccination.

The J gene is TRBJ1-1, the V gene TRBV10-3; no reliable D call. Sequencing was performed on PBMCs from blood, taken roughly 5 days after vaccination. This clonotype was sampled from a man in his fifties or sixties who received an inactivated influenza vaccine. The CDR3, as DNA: TGTGCCATCAGTGAGTCAACATCCGCGGGCACTGAAGCTTTCTTT. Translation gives CAISESTSAGTEAFF.